This T cell receptor (beta chain) emerged from a study of T cells after posttransplantation cyclophosphamide. Study-wide findings and caveats: After PTCy, TRB diversity resembled that of CNI/methotrexate controls. Later blood repertoires were often dominated by clones from the donor CD8+ memory compartment. Tissue-infiltrating T cells from skin or gut overlapped little with blood T cells.

To note about this clone: Its antigen remains unknown.

The CDR3 totals 15 residues. CDR1 is MNHEY, CDR2 SVGAGI, per germline. After removal of 6 bases from V and 0 bases from J, the junction contained 4 bases not matched to a gene. Treatment was busulfan-fludarabine conditioning, a marrow graft, and cyclophosphamide on days +3 and +4. Produced via immunoSEQ multiplex PCR; TCRdb's table is partial and in-frame only. The sample holds 35,000 to 45,000 clones; 78% are singletons and the top ten take roughly 8.1%. The clonotype originates from a female patient between 35 and 55 years old who received an allogeneic stem cell transplant from a related donor, was CMV-positive, and had no GVHD. Some of the T cells might come from the graft donor. The sample was CD4+ T cells sorted from blood, taken around 2,000 days after a stem cell transplant with posttransplant cyclophosphamide. J is TRBJ2-4 and V is TRBV6-5, with 8 bases identical to TRBD2. The CDR3, as DNA: TGTGCCAGCAGGAGTAGCGGGGTAGCCAAAAACATTCAGTACTTC. Its protein product is CASRSSGVAKNIQYF.